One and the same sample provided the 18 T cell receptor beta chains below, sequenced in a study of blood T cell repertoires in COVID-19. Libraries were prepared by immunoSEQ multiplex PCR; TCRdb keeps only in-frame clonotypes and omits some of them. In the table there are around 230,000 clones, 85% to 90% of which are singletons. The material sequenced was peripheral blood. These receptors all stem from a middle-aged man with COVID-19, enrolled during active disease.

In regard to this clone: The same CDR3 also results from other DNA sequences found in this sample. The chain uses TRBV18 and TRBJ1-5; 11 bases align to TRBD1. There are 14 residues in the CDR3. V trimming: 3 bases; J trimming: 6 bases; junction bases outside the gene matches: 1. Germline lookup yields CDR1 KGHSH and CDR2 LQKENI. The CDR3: CASSPGTGGQPQHF. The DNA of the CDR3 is TGTGCCAGCTCACCGGGGACAGGGGGTCAGCCCCAGCATTTT.

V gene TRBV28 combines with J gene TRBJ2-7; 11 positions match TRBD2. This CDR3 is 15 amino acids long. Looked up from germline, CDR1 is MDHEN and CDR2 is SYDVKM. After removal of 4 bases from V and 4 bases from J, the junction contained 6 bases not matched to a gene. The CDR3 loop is CASSSSGLAEYEQYF. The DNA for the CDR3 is TGTGCCAGCAGTTCCTCGGGACTAGCGGAATACGAGCAGTACTTC.

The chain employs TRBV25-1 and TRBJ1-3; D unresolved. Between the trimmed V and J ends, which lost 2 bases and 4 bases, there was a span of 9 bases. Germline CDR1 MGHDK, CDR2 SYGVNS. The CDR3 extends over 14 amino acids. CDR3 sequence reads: CASSEDGVGNTIYF. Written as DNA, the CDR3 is TGTGCCAGCAGTGAAGACGGGGTAGGAAACACCATATATTTT.

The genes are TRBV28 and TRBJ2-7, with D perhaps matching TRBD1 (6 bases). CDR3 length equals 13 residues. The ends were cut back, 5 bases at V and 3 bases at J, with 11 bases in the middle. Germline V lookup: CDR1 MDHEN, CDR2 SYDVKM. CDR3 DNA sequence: TGTGCCAGCAGTCTCCGACAGGACTACGAGCAGTACTTC. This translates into CASSLRQDYEQYF. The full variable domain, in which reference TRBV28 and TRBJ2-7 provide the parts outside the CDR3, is DVKVTQSSRYLVKRTGEKVFLECVQDMDHENMFWYRQDPGLGLRLIYFSYDVKMKEKGDIPEGYSVSREKKERFSLILESASTNQTSMYLCASSLRQDYEQYFGPGTRLTVT.

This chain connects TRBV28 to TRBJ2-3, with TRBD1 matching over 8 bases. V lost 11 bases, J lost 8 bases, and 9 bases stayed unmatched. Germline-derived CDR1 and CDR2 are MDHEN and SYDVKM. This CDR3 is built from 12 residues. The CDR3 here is CAVGRGLGTQYF. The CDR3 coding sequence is TGTGCCGTGGGCAGGGGGCTCGGTACGCAGTATTTT.

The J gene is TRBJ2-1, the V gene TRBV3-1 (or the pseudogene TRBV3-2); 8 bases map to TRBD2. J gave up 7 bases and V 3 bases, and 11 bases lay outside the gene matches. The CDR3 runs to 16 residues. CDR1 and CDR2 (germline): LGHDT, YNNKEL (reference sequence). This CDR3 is CASSQRAGALGNEQFF. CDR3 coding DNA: TGTGCCAGCAGCCAGCGAGCGGGGGCTCTCGGTAATGAGCAGTTCTTC.

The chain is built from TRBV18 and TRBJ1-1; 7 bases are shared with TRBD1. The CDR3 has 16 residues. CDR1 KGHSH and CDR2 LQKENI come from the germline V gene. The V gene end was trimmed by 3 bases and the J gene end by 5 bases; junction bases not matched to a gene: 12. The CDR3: CASSPLHSPGGTEAFF. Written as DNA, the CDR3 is TGTGCCAGCTCACCTCTACACTCTCCAGGGGGAACTGAAGCTTTCTTT.

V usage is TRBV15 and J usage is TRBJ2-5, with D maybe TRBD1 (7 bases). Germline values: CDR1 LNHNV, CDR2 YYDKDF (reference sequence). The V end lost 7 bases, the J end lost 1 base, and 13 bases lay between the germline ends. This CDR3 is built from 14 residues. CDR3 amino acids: CATKGGQFQETQYF. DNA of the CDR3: TGTGCCACCAAGGGGGGACAGTTCCAAGAGACCCAGTACTTC.

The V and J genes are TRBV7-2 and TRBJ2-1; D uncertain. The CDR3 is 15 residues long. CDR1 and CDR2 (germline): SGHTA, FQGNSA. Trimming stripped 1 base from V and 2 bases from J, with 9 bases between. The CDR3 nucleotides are TGTGCCAGCAGCTTAGGGGTTGGGCCCTACAATGAGCAGTTCTTC. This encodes CASSLGVGPYNEQFF. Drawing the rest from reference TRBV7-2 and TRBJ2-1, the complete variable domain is GAGVSQSPSNKVTEKGKDVELRCDPISGHTALYWYRQSLGQGLEFLIYFQGNSAPDKSGLPSDRFSAERTGGSVSTLTIQRTQQEDSAVYLCASSLGVGPYNEQFFGPGTRLTVL.

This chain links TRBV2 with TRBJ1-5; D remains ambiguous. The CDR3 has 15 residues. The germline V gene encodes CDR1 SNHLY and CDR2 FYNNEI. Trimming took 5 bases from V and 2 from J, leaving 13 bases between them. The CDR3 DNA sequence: TGTGCCAGCAGTTCTTCCGACTTGGGCAATCAGCCCCAGCATTTT. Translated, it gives CASSSSDLGNQPQHF.

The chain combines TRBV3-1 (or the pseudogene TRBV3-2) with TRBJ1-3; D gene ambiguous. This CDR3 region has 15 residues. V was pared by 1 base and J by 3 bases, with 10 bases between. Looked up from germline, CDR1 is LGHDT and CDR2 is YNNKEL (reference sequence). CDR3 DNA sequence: TGTGCCAGCAGCCAAGGGGCCAGCTATGGAAACACCATATATTTT. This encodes CASSQGASYGNTIYF.

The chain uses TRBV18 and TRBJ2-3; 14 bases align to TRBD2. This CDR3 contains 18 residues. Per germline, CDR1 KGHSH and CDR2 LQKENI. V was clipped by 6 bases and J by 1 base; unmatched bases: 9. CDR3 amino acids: CASSRGTSGSWGTDTQYF. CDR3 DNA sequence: TGTGCCAGCTCGCGCGGGACTAGCGGGAGTTGGGGCACAGATACGCAGTATTTT. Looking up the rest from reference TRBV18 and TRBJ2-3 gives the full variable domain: NAGVMQNPRHLVRRRGQEARLRCSPMKGHSHVYWYRQLPEEGLKFMVYLQKENIIDESGMPKERFSAEFPKEGPSILRIQQVVRGDSAAYFCASSRGTSGSWGTDTQYFGPGTRLTVL.

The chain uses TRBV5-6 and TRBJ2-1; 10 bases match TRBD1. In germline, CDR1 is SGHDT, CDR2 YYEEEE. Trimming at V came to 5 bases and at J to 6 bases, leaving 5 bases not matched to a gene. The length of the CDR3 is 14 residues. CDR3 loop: CASRSRTGGNEQFF. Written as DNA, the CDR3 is TGTGCCAGCAGATCACGGACAGGGGGCAATGAGCAGTTCTTC.

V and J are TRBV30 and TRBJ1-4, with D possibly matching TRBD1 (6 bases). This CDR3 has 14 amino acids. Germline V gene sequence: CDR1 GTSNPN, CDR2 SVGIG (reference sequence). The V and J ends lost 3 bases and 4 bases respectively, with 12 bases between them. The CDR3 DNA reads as TGTGCCTGGAGGGCACAGGGCCTTAATGAAAAACTGTTTTTT. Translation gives CAWRAQGLNEKLFF.

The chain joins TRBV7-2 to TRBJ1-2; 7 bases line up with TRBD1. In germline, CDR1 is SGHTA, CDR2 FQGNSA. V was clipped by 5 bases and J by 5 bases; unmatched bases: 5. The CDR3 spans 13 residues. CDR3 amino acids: CASSPTGWYGYTF. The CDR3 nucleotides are TGTGCCAGCAGCCCGACAGGGTGGTATGGCTACACCTTC.

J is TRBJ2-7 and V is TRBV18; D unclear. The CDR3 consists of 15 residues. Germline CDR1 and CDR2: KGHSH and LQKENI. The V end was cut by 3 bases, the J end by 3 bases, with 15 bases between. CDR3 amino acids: CASSPTAGVDYEQYF. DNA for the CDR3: TGTGCCAGCTCACCTACAGCCGGTGTGGACTACGAGCAGTACTTC.

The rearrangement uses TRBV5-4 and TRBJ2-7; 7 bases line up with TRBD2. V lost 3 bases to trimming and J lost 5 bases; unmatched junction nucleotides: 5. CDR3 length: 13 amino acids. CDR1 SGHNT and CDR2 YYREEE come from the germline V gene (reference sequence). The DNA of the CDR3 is TGTGCCAGCAGCTGGAGGGAGGGCAACGAGCAGTACTTC. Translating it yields CASSWREGNEQYF. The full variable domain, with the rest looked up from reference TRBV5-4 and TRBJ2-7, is ETGVTQSPTHLIKTRGQQVTLRCSSQSGHNTVSWYQQALGQGPQFIFQYYREEENGRGNFPPRFSGLQFPNYSSELNVNALELDDSALYLCASSWREGNEQYFGPGTRLTVT.

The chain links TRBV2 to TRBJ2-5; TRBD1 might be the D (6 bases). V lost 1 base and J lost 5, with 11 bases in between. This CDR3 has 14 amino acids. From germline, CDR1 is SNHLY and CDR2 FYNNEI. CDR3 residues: CASSEDHREETQYF. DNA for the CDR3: TGTGCCAGCAGTGAAGATCACAGGGAGGAGACCCAGTACTTC.